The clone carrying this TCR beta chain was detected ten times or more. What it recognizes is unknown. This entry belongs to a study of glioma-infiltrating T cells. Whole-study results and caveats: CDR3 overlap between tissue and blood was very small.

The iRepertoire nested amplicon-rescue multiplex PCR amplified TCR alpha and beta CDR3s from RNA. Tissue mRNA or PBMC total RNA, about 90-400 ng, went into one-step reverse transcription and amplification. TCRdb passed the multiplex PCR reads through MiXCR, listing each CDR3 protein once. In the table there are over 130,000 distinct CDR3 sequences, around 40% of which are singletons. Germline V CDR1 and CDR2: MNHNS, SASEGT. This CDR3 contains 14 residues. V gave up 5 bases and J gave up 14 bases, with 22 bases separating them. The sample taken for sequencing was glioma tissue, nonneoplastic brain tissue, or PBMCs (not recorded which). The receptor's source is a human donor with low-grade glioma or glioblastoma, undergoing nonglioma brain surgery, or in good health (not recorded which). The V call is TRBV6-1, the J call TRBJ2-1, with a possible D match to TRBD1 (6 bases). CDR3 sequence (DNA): TGTGCCAGCAGTCCACCACCGAACAGGGACGGCGAGTTCTTC. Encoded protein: CASSPPPNRDGEFF.